This is a list of T cell receptor beta chains from one sample in a study of OX40 agonist ivuxolimab in advanced cancers. Some clones are missing from TCRdb's copy, which holds only in-frame ones; the method was immunoSEQ multiplex PCR. The sample has fewer than 40,000 clones; 86% are singletons. The sample in question was CD4+ or CD8+ T cells sorted from blood, obtained in a trial of the OX40 agonist ivuxolimab. Receptors were obtained from an adult with an advanced solid tumor such as melanoma, head and neck, liver or kidney cancer. Each CDR3 is given with its conserved first and last residue. Not every row has a clone size; where given, it reads once, few, many or a size class.

cdr3_aa | v_call | clone_size | j_call
CASSLMSGQGSEKLFF | TRBV27 | . | TRBJ1-4
CASSEGNSSYEQYF | TRBV25-1 | . | TRBJ2-7
CASSLGDLSGTEAFF | TRBV28 | . | TRBJ1-1
CASSVGTPPSYEQYF | TRBV9 | . | TRBJ2-7
CASSDNYEQYF | TRBV2 | . | TRBJ2-7
CASSLSGGYYEQYF | TRBV19 | few | TRBJ2-7
CASSLVGGEALSYEQYF | TRBV7-8 | . | TRBJ2-7
CASSRIGGSGNTIYF | TRBV4-1 | . | TRBJ1-3
CASKGGELFF | TRBV27 | . | TRBJ2-2
CAISERGLILFSTYEQYF | TRBV10-3 | . | TRBJ2-7
CASSPGDPDGQYF | TRBV28 | . | TRBJ2-7
CASSPGGNTEAFF | TRBV9 | . | TRBJ1-1
CATRDSLSASGPYNEQFF | TRBV19 | . | TRBJ2-1
CSVVSGGTGATINYGYTF | TRBV29-1 | once | TRBJ1-2
CSVEDRDGYTF | TRBV29-1 | . | TRBJ1-2
CASSVRLAGGPIEQFF | TRBV21-1 | . | TRBJ2-1
CASSVGSGPPVELFF | TRBV9 | few | TRBJ1-4
CASSKDQGCPNYGYTF | TRBV21-1 | . | TRBJ1-2
CASSPPGPPQQPQHF | TRBV7-9 | . | TRBJ1-5
CASSSPMGTGELFF | TRBV5-1 | large | TRBJ2-2
CASSIGSGIPSYNEQFF | TRBV19 | . | TRBJ2-1
CASSLGRETQYF | TRBV6-5 | few | TRBJ2-5
CASSLGRTNTEAFF | TRBV27 | few | TRBJ1-1
CASSSLAGGDTGELFF | TRBV6-6 | . | TRBJ2-2
CASSSPDQGWNSPLHF | TRBV21-1 | . | TRBJ1-6
CASSFQREVSYEQYF | TRBV28 | . | TRBJ2-7
CASKRGLLLEQYF | TRBV6-5 | . | TRBJ2-7
CASSLVVATSYEQYF | TRBV5-1 | . | TRBJ2-7
CASSRDSTYQETQYF | TRBV28 | . | TRBJ2-5
CASSVDRTSGRERDSYNEQFF | TRBV7-8 | . | TRBJ2-1
CASSLPRGNEQFF | TRBV27 | . | TRBJ2-1
CASSQTQISYNEQFF | TRBV6-5 | . | TRBJ2-1
CASSPGTSGRANEQFF | TRBV7-9 | . | TRBJ2-1
CASSVGGANVLTF | TRBV9 | . | TRBJ2-6
CASSLEAGERYGYTF | TRBV7-9 | . | TRBJ1-2
CASSEGEGQGGQPQHF | TRBV6-1 | medium-sized | TRBJ1-5
CASSLVGTTNRDTEAFF | TRBV5-4 | . | TRBJ1-1
CASSLLAGGQYEQYF | TRBV27 | . | TRBJ2-7
CASSLVRRAETQYF | TRBV27 | once | TRBJ2-5
CASSLPRSGEEQFF | TRBV28 | . | TRBJ2-1
CASSQDAGRGEGEQFF | TRBV4-3 | . | TRBJ2-1
CASSQDGLGALSNQPQHF | TRBV7-8 | . | TRBJ1-5
CASSQVADFRAGYNEQFF | TRBV4-1 | . | TRBJ2-1
CASSYSGAVGYTF | TRBV6-5 | . | TRBJ1-2
CASSLGVGLEGVEQFF | TRBV27 | . | TRBJ2-1